The 24 T cell receptor beta chains below come from one sample, sequenced in a study of T cells after yellow fever vaccination. TCRdb used MiXCR to reprocess the 5' RACE reads, holding one entry per CDR3 protein. Altogether under 700,000 distinct CDR3 sequences are present, roughly a sixth being singletons, with the ten largest covering roughly 17%. The sample here was PBMCs, taken around 5 days after the first yellow fever vaccination. The receptors come from a man between 18 and 35 years old who received the YFV17D yellow fever vaccine.

This clonotype was found a few times. V gene TRBV6-1 combines with J gene TRBJ1-2; no clear D. The CDR3 has 15 residues. The V and J ends lost 10 bases and 0 bases respectively, with 18 bases between them. Germline CDR1 and CDR2: MNHNS and SASEGT. This chain's CDR3 is CATSSRIGANYGYTF. DNA of the CDR3: TGTGCCACGTCTTCCCGGATAGGAGCTAACTATGGCTACACCTTC.

The chain has TRBV12-3 or TRBV12-4 and TRBJ1-1; TRBD1 agrees at 7 bases. Trimming removed 5 bases from V and 5 bases from J; junction bases left unmatched: 8. The CDR3 totals 14 residues. The CDR3 nucleotides are TGTGCCAGCAGTAACTTGGGACAGAGGACTGAAGCTTTCTTT. Encoded protein: CASSNLGQRTEAFF.

The J gene is TRBJ2-3, the V gene TRBV6-1; the D gene is possibly TRBD1 (6 bases). CDR3 length equals 14 residues. V shed 8 bases and J shed 5 bases, with 17 bases lying between them. CDR1 and CDR2 from the germline V gene are MNHNS and SASEGT. This CDR3 is CASALGGSKDTQYF. The CDR3 nucleotides read TGTGCCAGCGCCCTTGGGGGCAGTAAAGATACGCAGTATTTT.

V is TRBV27 and J is TRBJ2-1; D gene ambiguous. Germline V gives CDR1 MNHEY, CDR2 SMNVEV (reference sequence). The CDR3 extends over 15 amino acids. Trimming stripped 3 bases from V and 4 bases from J, with 13 bases between. CDR3 nucleotide sequence: TGTGCCAGCAGTTTGGTCCCGAGGATTTACAATGAGCAGTTCTTC. Residues: CASSLVPRIYNEQFF.

V usage is TRBV5-1 and J usage is TRBJ1-3; 9 bases match TRBD1. The V segment lost 0 bases and the J segment 2 bases; nucleotides outside the gene matches: 6. CDR3 size: 17 residues. In germline, CDR1 is SGHRS, CDR2 YFSETQ. CDR3 in amino acids: CASSLGIGTGTGNTIYF. The CDR3, as DNA: TGCGCCAGCAGCTTGGGAATCGGGACAGGGACTGGAAACACCATATATTTT.

This clonotype was counted a few times. The rearrangement links TRBV6-2 or TRBV6-3 to TRBJ2-3, with D possibly matching TRBD1 (5 bases). V was shortened by 0 bases and J by 6 bases, with 10 bases between the two germline ends. The CDR3 loop spans 14 amino acids. Per germline, CDR1 MNHEY and CDR2 SVGEGT. The CDR3 sequence: CASSYSTQGDTQYF. CDR3 coding DNA: TGTGCCAGCAGTTACTCGACCCAGGGTGATACGCAGTATTTT.

The table lists this clonotype with many counts. CDR3 DNA: TGCGCCAGCAGCTTGAGCGCGGCAGGGACCGGGGAGCTGTTTTTT. This sequence encodes CASSLSAAGTGELFF. The chain carries TRBV5-1 and TRBJ2-2; weak D call: TRBD1 (5 bases). This CDR3 is 15 amino acids long. V was shortened by 1 base and J by 5 bases, with 12 bases between the two germline ends. Germline V lookup: CDR1 SGHRS, CDR2 YFSETQ. The full variable domain, in which reference TRBV5-1 and TRBJ2-2 provide the parts outside the CDR3, is KAGVTQTPRYLIKTRGQQVTLSCSPISGHRSVSWYQQTPGQGLQFLFEYFSETQRNKGNFPGRFSGRQFSNSRSEMNVSTLELGDSALYLCASSLSAAGTGELFFGEGSRLTVL.

The V gene is TRBV6-5, the J gene TRBJ2-2; 7 nucleotides agree with TRBD1. CDR3 size: 16 residues. Germline V gene sequence: CDR1 MNHEY, CDR2 SVGAGI. The J segment lost 4 bases and the V segment lost 3 bases, leaving 8 bases of the junction unmatched. The CDR3 loop is CASSYSGQAPTGELFF. In DNA, the CDR3 is TGTGCCAGCAGTTATTCCGGACAGGCTCCCACCGGGGAGCTGTTTTTT.

The chain links TRBV10-1 to TRBJ2-3; 9 bases are a match to TRBD2. With V trimmed by 2 bases and J by 6 bases, 9 bases remained unmatched. The CDR3 spans 16 residues. CDR1 is WNHNN, CDR2 SYGVQD, per germline (reference sequence). CDR3 nucleotide sequence: TGCGCCAGCAGTGAGGGTCTAGCGGGGCTTCGGGATACGCAGTATTTT. It translates to CASSEGLAGLRDTQYF.

This clonotype turned up a few times. The gene calls are TRBV6-1 and TRBJ1-2; D perhaps matches TRBD1 (6 bases). Trimming cost V 2 bases and J 4 bases, with 8 bases left between them. Germline V gene sequence: CDR1 MNHNS, CDR2 SASEGT. The CDR3 is made up of 13 amino acids. The CDR3 sequence: CASSEPGAYGYTF. The CDR3 nucleotides are TGTGCCAGCAGTGAACCAGGGGCCTATGGCTACACCTTC.

This clonotype was detected many times. The chain combines TRBV5-1 with TRBJ2-1; perhaps TRBD2 as D (5 bases). V lost 4 bases to trimming and J lost 0 bases, with 8 bases between them. Per the germline V gene, CDR1 is SGHRS and CDR2 is YFSETQ. The CDR3 length is 14 residues. CDR3 DNA sequence: TGCGCCAGCAGCCGGGAAAGCTCCTACAATGAGCAGTTCTTC. Encoded protein: CASSRESSYNEQFF.

The table lists this clonotype with a few counts. V usage is TRBV12-3 or TRBV12-4 and J usage is TRBJ2-1; 9 nucleotides align to TRBD2. Germline trimming cut 5 bases from V and 6 bases from J; bases unmatched to any gene: 5. CDR3 size: 14 residues. The CDR3 is CASSPGLAPNEQFF. For the CDR3, the DNA is TGTGCCAGCAGTCCGGGACTAGCCCCCAATGAGCAGTTCTTC.

In this sample, this clonotype turned up a few times. The J gene is TRBJ2-2, the V gene TRBV6-6, with D unresolved. Trimming left V 3 bases short and J 5 bases short, with 7 bases between. Germline V CDR1 and CDR2: MNHNY, SVGAGI (reference sequence). The CDR3 length is 13 residues. The CDR3 spells CASSYLRTGELFF. In DNA form, the CDR3 reads TGTGCCAGCAGTTATCTGAGAACCGGGGAGCTGTTTTTT.

This chain links TRBV6-4 with TRBJ2-1, with D unclear. V lost 4 bases to trimming and J lost 9 bases, with 16 bases between them. The length of the CDR3 is 14 residues. Germline lookup yields CDR1 MRHNA and CDR2 SNTAGT. CDR3 sequence reads: CASSVRVGSGEQFF. As DNA, the CDR3 is TGTGCCAGCAGTGTAAGGGTAGGATCGGGTGAGCAGTTCTTC.

This clonotype was picked up many times. The chain links TRBV5-1 to TRBJ1-3; D is possibly TRBD1 (5 bases). This CDR3 region has 14 residues. Trimming stripped 0 bases from V and 2 bases from J, with 6 bases between. Germline CDR1 and CDR2: SGHRS and YFSETQ. This chain's CDR3 is CASSLGTPGNTIYF. The CDR3 DNA sequence: TGCGCCAGCAGCTTGGGGACACCTGGAAACACCATATATTTT.

On this clonotype: The germline gene is not matched at one end of the junction; a read error may be the cause. The rearrangement joins TRBV4-1 to TRBJ2-7; D call uncertain. The germline gives CDR1 MGHRA, CDR2 YSYEKL. CDR3 length equals 15 residues. The CDR3 sequence: CASSLEPTTTYEQNF. CDR3 sequence (DNA): TGCGCCAGCAGCCTAGAACCGACAACAACTTACGAGCAGAACTTC.

This clonotype was seen a few times. The rearrangement joins TRBV11-2 to TRBJ2-4; D is perhaps TRBD1 (6 bases). This CDR3 spans 15 amino acids. Trimming took off 5 bases at V and 2 bases at J, with 13 bases between the two ends. The germline V gene has CDR1 SGHAT and CDR2 FQNNGV. The CDR3 sequence is CASSILRGTKNIQYF. CDR3 DNA: TGTGCCAGCAGCATCCTCAGGGGTACCAAAAACATTCAGTACTTC.

This sequence joins TRBV7-2 and TRBJ1-6; weak D call: TRBD1 (5 bases). Germline CDR1 and CDR2: SGHTA and FQGNSA. This CDR3 has 15 amino acids. With 3 bases removed from V and 8 bases from J, the gap between germline ends came to 14 bases. The CDR3 sequence is CASSLGRARDSPLHF. DNA of the CDR3: TGTGCCAGCAGCTTGGGACGGGCGAGGGATTCACCCCTCCACTTT. Full variable domain (missing parts from reference TRBV7-2 and TRBJ1-6): GAGVSQSPSNKVTEKGKDVELRCDPISGHTALYWYRQSLGQGLEFLIYFQGNSAPDKSGLPSDRFSAERTGGSVSTLTIQRTQQEDSAVYLCASSLGRARDSPLHFGNGTRLTVT.

The chain is built from TRBV23-1 and TRBJ2-3; no clear D. TRBV23-1 is an ORF, and what it does is uncertain. The CDR3 is 17 amino acids. With 3 bases removed from V and 0 bases from J, the gap between germline ends came to 16 bases. The CDR3 coding sequence is TGCGCCAGCAGTCACAAAACGTTCCCGGGCAGCACAGATACGCAGTATTTT. It encodes CASSHKTFPGSTDTQYF.

This clonotype has a handful of counts. V is TRBV7-2 and J is TRBJ2-2, with a tentative D call TRBD1 (6 bases). The CDR3 has 15 residues. V was pared by 2 bases and J by 1 base, with 8 bases between. Germline loops: CDR1 SGHTA, CDR2 FQGNSA. The CDR3 here is CASSLQGQNTGELFF. As DNA, the CDR3 is TGTGCCAGCAGCTTACAGGGACAGAACACCGGGGAGCTGTTTTTT.

This clonotype was detected a few times. The chain links TRBV5-1 to TRBJ1-6; 8 bases agree with TRBD1. Germline loops: CDR1 SGHRS, CDR2 YFSETQ. The trim removed 1 base at V and 8 bases at J, leaving 8 bases unmatched. The CDR3 is 16 residues long. The CDR3 DNA follows: TGCGCCAGCAGCTTGAGTGCAGGGGGCGCGGATTCACCCCTCCACTTT. Protein sequence: CASSLSAGGADSPLHF. The full variable domain, completed using reference TRBV5-1 and TRBJ1-6, is KAGVTQTPRYLIKTRGQQVTLSCSPISGHRSVSWYQQTPGQGLQFLFEYFSETQRNKGNFPGRFSGRQFSNSRSEMNVSTLELGDSALYLCASSLSAGGADSPLHFGNGTRLTVT.

The V gene is TRBV7-3, the J gene TRBJ1-2, with D hard to call. The germline V gene has CDR1 SGHTA and CDR2 FQGTGA. With 3 bases removed from V and 4 bases from J, the gap between germline ends came to 9 bases. This CDR3 region has 13 residues. This chain's CDR3 is CASSFEEGYGYTF. The CDR3 bases are TGTGCCAGCAGCTTCGAGGAGGGCTATGGCTACACCTTC.

The J gene is TRBJ1-2, the V gene TRBV30; 7 nucleotides line up with TRBD1. The junction had 16 bases not matched to a gene; V was cut back by 8 bases and J by 1 base. CDR3 length: 16 residues. Per the germline V gene, CDR1 is GTSNPN and CDR2 is SVGIG (reference sequence). The CDR3 nucleotides read TGTGCCCGGAAACGGAGAGGGACAGCTGATAACTATGGCTACACCTTC. As protein: CARKRRGTADNYGYTF.

In nucleotides, the CDR3 is TGTGCCAGCAGTCCCGCCGTCAATGAGCAGTTCTTC. This codes for CASSPAVNEQFF. The rearrangement joins TRBV2 to TRBJ2-1; D not certain. The V end lost 5 bases, the J end lost 6 bases, and 8 bases lay between the germline ends. CDR1 SNHLY and CDR2 FYNNEI come from the germline V gene. The CDR3 is 12 amino acids.